One TCR beta chain is described in this entry. Antigen: not known. The record originates from a study of OX40 agonist ivuxolimab in advanced cancers. Study at large: Patients received ivuxolimab, an agonistic anti-OX40 (CD134) antibody.

Germline V gives CDR1 LNHDA, CDR2 SQIVND (reference sequence). The CDR3 spans 15 residues. V lost 4 bases, J lost 4 bases, and 14 bases lay in between. Exclusion applied to patients with autoimmune disease history or systemic immunosuppression. Sequenced by immunoSEQ multiplex PCR; TCRdb stores in-frame clones only, minus some. The sample lists 13,000 to 15,000 clones, approximately 80% occurring once. General study findings and limits: It was not determined which antigens were specifically recognized by the peripheral T cells that had undergone clonal expansion.

The TCR originated in an adult with an advanced solid tumor such as melanoma, head and neck, liver or kidney cancer. The sample was CD4+ or CD8+ T cells sorted from blood, taken in a trial of the OX40 agonist ivuxolimab. The chain uses TRBV19 and TRBJ1-3; D remains unclear. CDR3 DNA sequence: TGTGCCAGTAGTACCCAGGCGAATACCGGAAACACCATATATTTT. Translation gives CASSTQANTGNTIYF.